Shown below are 6 T cell receptor beta chains from a single sample sequenced in a study of Ad26.COV2.S vaccination and SARS-CoV-2 variants. Profiling relied on immunoSEQ multiplex PCR, and the TCRdb table lists in-frame clones only, not all of them. The sample has some 340,000 clones, around 83% seen once. Treatment: approximately 18 received Ad26.COV2.S at low or high dose, single or two shots; about 5 received placebo; per-sample allocation not given. Collection of samples fell on day 63 after the first vaccine or placebo injection. The sample consisted of peripheral blood, taken in a trial of Ad26.COV2.S vaccine versus placebo. The receptor set was obtained from a person between 18 and 60 years old who received the Ad26.COV2.S COVID-19 vaccine or a placebo.

The CDR3 nucleotides read TGCGCCAGCAGCCAAGACCTAGGCGCAGGGGACACCGGGGAGCTGTTTTTT. This translates into CASSQDLGAGDTGELFF. The chain combines TRBV4-3 with TRBJ2-2; D may be TRBD1 (6 bases). The V and J ends lost 0 bases and 3 bases respectively, with 14 bases between them. Germline assignment: CDR1 LGHNA and CDR2 YSLEER. This CDR3 is built from 17 residues.

The rearrangement links TRBV5-6 to TRBJ1-4; no clear D gene. The V gene's germline CDR1 is SGHDT and CDR2 YYEEEE. The CDR3 consists of 18 residues. The V and J ends lost 2 bases and 5 bases respectively, with 22 bases between them. The CDR3 DNA follows: TGTGCCAGCAGCTTTTCCAGACGGTCGACAATTGAGAATGAAAAACTGTTTTTT. Translated: CASSFSRRSTIENEKLFF.

The chain employs TRBV7-3 and TRBJ2-1; 9 nucleotides agree with TRBD2. Germline V CDR1 and CDR2: SGHTA, FQGTGA. Losses at the gene ends were 5 bases for V and 4 bases for J; bases not matched to a gene: 9. This CDR3 comprises 16 residues. CDR3 in amino acids: CASSPTSGPTYNEQFF. The CDR3 DNA reads TGTGCCAGCAGCCCCACTAGCGGGCCTACTTACAATGAGCAGTTCTTC. Full variable domain (rest looked up from reference TRBV7-3 and TRBJ2-1): GAGVSQTPSNKVTEKGKYVELRCDPISGHTALYWYRQSLGQGPEFLIYFQGTGAADDSGLPNDRFFAVRPEGSVSTLKIQRTERGDSAVYLCASSPTSGPTYNEQFFGPGTRLTVL.

With regard to this clone: Other nucleotide sequences in the sample specify the same CDR3. This rearrangement joins TRBV7-2 to TRBJ2-2, with 7 nucleotides matching TRBD2. V was pared by 3 bases and J by 6 bases, with 4 bases of the junction left unmatched. Germline assignment: CDR1 SGHTA and CDR2 FQGNSA. The CDR3 runs to 14 residues. CDR3 sequence reads: CASSLAGRAGELFF. CDR3 bases: TGTGCCAGCAGCTTGGCAGGGAGGGCCGGGGAGCTGTTTTTT.

The J gene is TRBJ1-1, the V gene TRBV5-1; no reliable D call. This CDR3 has 13 residues. The V end lost 4 bases, the J end lost 1 base, and 8 bases lay between the germline ends. The germline gives CDR1 SGHRS, CDR2 YFSETQ. The CDR3 is CASSLHRNTEAFF. The CDR3 coding sequence is TGCGCCAGCAGCCTACATCGGAACACTGAAGCTTTCTTT.

The gene calls are TRBV7-9 and TRBJ1-6; unclear D gene. Germline V lookup: CDR1 SEHNR, CDR2 FQNEAQ (reference sequence). This CDR3 spans 12 amino acids. CDR3 sequence: CAAGRTNSPLHF. In nucleotides, the CDR3 is TGTGCAGCCGGGCGAACTAATTCACCCCTCCACTTT. Based on the CDR3 plus reference TRBV7-9 and TRBJ1-6, the full variable domain is DTGVSQNPRHKITKRGQNVTFRCDPISEHNRLYWYRQTLGQGPEFLTYFQNEAQLEKSRLLSDRFSAERPKGSFSTLEIQRTEQGDSAMYLCAAGRTNSPLHFGNGTRLTVT.